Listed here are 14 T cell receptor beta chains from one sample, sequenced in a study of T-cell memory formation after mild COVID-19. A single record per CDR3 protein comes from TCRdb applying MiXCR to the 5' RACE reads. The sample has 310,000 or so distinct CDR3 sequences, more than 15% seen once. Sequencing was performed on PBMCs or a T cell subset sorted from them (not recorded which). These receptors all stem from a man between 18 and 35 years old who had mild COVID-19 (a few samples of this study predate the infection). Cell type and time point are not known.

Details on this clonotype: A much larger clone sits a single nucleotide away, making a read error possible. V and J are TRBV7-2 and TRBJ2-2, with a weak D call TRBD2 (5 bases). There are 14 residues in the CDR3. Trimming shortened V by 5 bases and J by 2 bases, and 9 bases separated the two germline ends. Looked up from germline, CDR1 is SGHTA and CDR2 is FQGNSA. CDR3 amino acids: CASSPRGNTGELFF. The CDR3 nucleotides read TGTGCCAGCAGCCCCCGGGGAAACACCGGGGAGCTGTTTTTT.

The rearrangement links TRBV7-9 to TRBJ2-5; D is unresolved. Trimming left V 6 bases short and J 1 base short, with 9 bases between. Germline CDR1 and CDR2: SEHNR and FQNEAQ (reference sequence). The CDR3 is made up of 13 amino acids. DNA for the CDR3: TGTGCCAGCAGATTGACACTCCAAGAGACCCAGTACTTC. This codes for CASRLTLQETQYF.

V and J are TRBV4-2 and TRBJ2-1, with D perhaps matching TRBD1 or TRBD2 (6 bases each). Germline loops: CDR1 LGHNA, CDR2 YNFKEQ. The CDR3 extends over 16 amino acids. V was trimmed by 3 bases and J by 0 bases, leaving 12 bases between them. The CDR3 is CASSQGGLSSYNEQFF. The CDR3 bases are TGTGCCAGCAGCCAGGGGGGCCTAAGCTCCTACAATGAGCAGTTCTTC.

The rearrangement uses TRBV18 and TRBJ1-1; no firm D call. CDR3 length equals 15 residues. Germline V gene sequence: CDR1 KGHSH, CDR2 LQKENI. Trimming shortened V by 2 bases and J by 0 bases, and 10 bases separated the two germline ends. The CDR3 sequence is CASSPNSRLNTEAFF. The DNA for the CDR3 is TGTGCCAGCTCACCAAACAGTCGGTTGAACACTGAAGCTTTCTTT.

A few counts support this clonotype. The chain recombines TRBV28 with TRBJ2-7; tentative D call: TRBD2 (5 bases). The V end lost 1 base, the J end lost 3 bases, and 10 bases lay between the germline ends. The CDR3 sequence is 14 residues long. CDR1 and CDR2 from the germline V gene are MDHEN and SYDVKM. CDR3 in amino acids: CASSLFGVGYEQYV. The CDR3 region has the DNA TGTGCCAGCAGTTTATTCGGGGTCGGCTACGAGCAGTACGTC.

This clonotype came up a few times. The CDR3 protein is CASSQDGMDYNRGPYEQYV. The DNA of the CDR3 is TGTGCCAGCAGCCAAGATGGTATGGATTACAACAGGGGGCCCTACGAGCAGTACGTC. V is TRBV3-1 and J is TRBJ2-7; 9 bases are shared with TRBD1. With 0 bases clipped from V and 2 bases from J, the junction kept 14 bases outside the gene matches. CDR1 is LGHDT, CDR2 YNNKEL, per germline (reference sequence). This CDR3 spans 19 amino acids.

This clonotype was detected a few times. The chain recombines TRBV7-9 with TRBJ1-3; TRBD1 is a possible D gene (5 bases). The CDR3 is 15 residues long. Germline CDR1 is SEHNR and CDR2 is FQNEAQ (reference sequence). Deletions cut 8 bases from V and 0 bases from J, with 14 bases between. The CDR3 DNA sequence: TGTGCCAGCGAGGGGTTCCGGGACTCTGGAAACACCATATATTTT. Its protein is CASEGFRDSGNTIYF.

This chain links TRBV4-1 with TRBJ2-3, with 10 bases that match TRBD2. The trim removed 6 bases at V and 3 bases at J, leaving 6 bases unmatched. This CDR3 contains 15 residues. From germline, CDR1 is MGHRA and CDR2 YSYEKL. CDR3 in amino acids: CASSLAGARTDTQYF. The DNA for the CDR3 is TGCGCCAGCAGTCTAGCGGGGGCCCGAACAGATACGCAGTATTTT.

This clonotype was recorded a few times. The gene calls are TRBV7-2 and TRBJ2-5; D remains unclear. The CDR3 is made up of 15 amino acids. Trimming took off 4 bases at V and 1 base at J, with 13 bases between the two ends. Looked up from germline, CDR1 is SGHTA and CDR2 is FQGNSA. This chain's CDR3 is CASSSAETSQETQYF. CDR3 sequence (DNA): TGTGCCAGCAGCTCGGCCGAGACTTCCCAAGAGACCCAGTACTTC.

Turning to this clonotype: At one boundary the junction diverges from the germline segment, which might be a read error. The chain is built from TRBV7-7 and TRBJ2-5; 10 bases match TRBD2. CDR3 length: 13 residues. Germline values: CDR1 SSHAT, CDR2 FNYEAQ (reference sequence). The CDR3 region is CASSVGLAETQYF. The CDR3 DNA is TGTGCTAGCAGCGTGGGACTAGCGGAGACCCAGTACTTC.

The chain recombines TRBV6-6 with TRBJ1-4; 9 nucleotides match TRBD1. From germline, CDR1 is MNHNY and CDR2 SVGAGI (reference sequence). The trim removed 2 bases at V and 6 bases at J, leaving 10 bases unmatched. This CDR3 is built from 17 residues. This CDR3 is CASSYHHRGRHHEKLFF. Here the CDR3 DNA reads TGTGCCAGCAGTTACCATCACAGGGGGCGTCATCATGAAAAACTGTTTTTT.

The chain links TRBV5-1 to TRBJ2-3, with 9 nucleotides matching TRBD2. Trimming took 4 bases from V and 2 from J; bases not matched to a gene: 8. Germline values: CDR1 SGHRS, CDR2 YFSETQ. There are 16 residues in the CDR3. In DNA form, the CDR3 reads TGCGCCAGCAGCAAGGTAGCGGGGGAAGTCACAGATACGCAGTATTTT. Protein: CASSKVAGEVTDTQYF.

The CDR3 coding sequence is TGCGCCAGCAGCGCTGGGACAGCCTCCTACAATGAGCAGTTCTTC. As protein: CASSAGTASYNEQFF. The chain recombines TRBV5-1 with TRBJ2-1, with 7 positions matching TRBD1. Germline V gives CDR1 SGHRS, CDR2 YFSETQ. The CDR3 runs 15 residues. The J segment lost 0 bases and the V segment lost 4 bases, leaving 4 bases of the junction unmatched.

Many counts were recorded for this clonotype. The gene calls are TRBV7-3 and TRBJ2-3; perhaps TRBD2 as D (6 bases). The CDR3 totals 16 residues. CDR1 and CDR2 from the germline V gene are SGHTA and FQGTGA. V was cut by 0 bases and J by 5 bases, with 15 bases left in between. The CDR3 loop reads CASSLTGGASVDTQYF. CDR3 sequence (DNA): TGTGCCAGCAGCTTAACAGGCGGGGCTTCTGTAGATACGCAGTATTTT.